Following are 26 T cell receptor beta chains from one sample sequenced in a study of Ad26.COV2.S vaccination and SARS-CoV-2 variants. Some clones are missing from TCRdb's copy, which holds only in-frame ones; the method was immunoSEQ multiplex PCR. The sample lists about half a million clones; about nine tenths were seen once. Noted treatment: roughly 20 received Ad26.COV2.S at low or high dose, single or two shots; a few received placebo; per-sample allocation not given. At day 63 after the first vaccine or placebo injection, samples were drawn. Here the sequenced sample was peripheral blood, taken in a trial of Ad26.COV2.S vaccine versus placebo. The receptors were sampled from a person aged 18 to 59 who received the Ad26.COV2.S COVID-19 vaccine or a placebo.

This clone was counted only a few times. V is TRBV7-8 and J is TRBJ1-2; D remains unclear. The CDR3 extends over 14 amino acids. The V and J ends lost 1 base and 8 bases respectively, with 14 bases between them. The germline gives CDR1 SGHVS, CDR2 FQNEAQ. CDR3 in amino acids: CASSLEPGMGGYTF. CDR3 sequence (DNA): TGTGCCAGCAGCTTAGAACCGGGGATGGGCGGCTACACCTTC.

The rearrangement joins TRBV28 to TRBJ2-3, with D possibly matching TRBD2 (7 bases). Trimming removed 7 bases at V and 3 bases at J, with 17 bases between. Germline loops: CDR1 MDHEN, CDR2 SYDVKM. The CDR3 is 15 amino acids. CDR3 in amino acids: CASTFRGGHTDTQYF. The CDR3 DNA is TGTGCCAGCACCTTTAGGGGGGGCCATACAGATACGCAGTATTTT. Together with reference TRBV28 and TRBJ2-3, the CDR3 gives the full variable domain: DVKVTQSSRYLVKRTGEKVFLECVQDMDHENMFWYRQDPGLGLRLIYFSYDVKMKEKGDIPEGYSVSREKKERFSLILESASTNQTSMYLCASTFRGGHTDTQYFGPGTRLTVL.

This chain links TRBV21-1 with TRBJ2-3; the D call TRBD2 from the table was never checked on the DNA. TRBV21-1 is given as a pseudogene. The CDR3 has 16 residues. CDR3 bases: TGTGCCAGCAGCAAAGGGGAGACTAGGCCCCAGGATACGCAGTATTTT. It encodes CASSKGETRPQDTQYF.

The chain employs TRBV6-5 and TRBJ1-1; D may be TRBD1 (5 bases). V was shortened by 5 bases and J by 0 bases, with 13 bases between the two germline ends. This CDR3 has 15 residues. Looked up from germline, CDR1 is MNHEY and CDR2 is SVGAGI. The CDR3 nucleotides are TGTGCCAGCAGTAACAAGGGGACGATGAACACTGAAGCTTTCTTT. Residues: CASSNKGTMNTEAFF.

The CDR3 sequence is CASRSGGAKNIQYF. DNA of the CDR3: TGTGCCAGCAGGAGCGGAGGCGCCAAAAACATTCAGTACTTC. The rearrangement uses TRBV28 and TRBJ2-4, with D maybe TRBD2 (5 bases). The CDR3 spans 14 residues. Deletions cut 6 bases from V and 1 base from J, with 10 bases between. CDR1 and CDR2 (germline): MDHEN, SYDVKM.

Written as DNA, the CDR3 is TGTGCCAGCAGTTACTCGAGCTGGGGTCTGTACGAGCAGTACTTC. This translates into CASSYSSWGLYEQYF. The chain combines TRBV6-5 with TRBJ2-7; D not resolved. V lost 0 bases and J 4 bases, leaving 13 bases between the germline ends. CDR3 length: 15 residues. The germline gives CDR1 MNHEY, CDR2 SVGAGI.

The chain carries TRBV18 and TRBJ1-4, with D possibly TRBD1 on 5 matching bases. V was shortened by 0 bases and J by 7 bases, with 18 bases between the two germline ends. CDR3 size: 17 residues. From germline, CDR1 is KGHSH and CDR2 LQKENI. The CDR3 loop reads CASSPPNGARVSEKLFF. The CDR3 DNA follows: TGTGCCAGCTCACCACCAAACGGGGCGCGGGTTTCTGAAAAACTGTTTTTT.

The chain is built from TRBV7-2 and TRBJ1-4; perhaps TRBD1 as D (6 bases). With 2 bases removed from V and 7 bases from J, the gap between germline ends came to 14 bases. The CDR3 runs 15 residues. Germline loops: CDR1 SGHTA, CDR2 FQGNSA. CDR3 region: CASSLLQGWGEKLFF. DNA of the CDR3: TGTGCCAGCAGCTTATTACAGGGTTGGGGTGAAAAACTGTTTTTT.

This clone has more than one count but fewer than ten. The DNA for the CDR3 is TGTGCCAGCAGACCTGGGACACCGAGGAATTCACCCCTCCACTTT. Protein product: CASRPGTPRNSPLHF. This chain joins TRBV13 and TRBJ1-6; D perhaps matches TRBD1 (6 bases). CDR1 is PRHDT and CDR2 is FYEKMQ in the germline V gene (reference sequence). Between the trimmed V and J ends, which lost 6 bases and 7 bases, there was a span of 16 bases. The length of the CDR3 is 15 residues.

This clone was detected a few times. The chain is built from TRBV7-3 and TRBJ1-1; TRBD1 matches 8 bases. Germline values: CDR1 SGHTA, CDR2 FQGTGA. There are 13 residues in the CDR3. V dropped 2 bases and J dropped 6; count of bases not matched to a gene: 2. DNA of the CDR3: TGTGCCAGCAGCTTAGACAGGGGCGCTGAAGCTTTCTTT. Amino acid sequence: CASSLDRGAEAFF. Drawing the rest from reference TRBV7-3 and TRBJ1-1, the complete variable domain is GAGVSQTPSNKVTEKGKYVELRCDPISGHTALYWYRQSLGQGPEFLIYFQGTGAADDSGLPNDRFFAVRPEGSVSTLKIQRTERGDSAVYLCASSLDRGAEAFFGQGTRLTVV.

The chain joins TRBV5-1 to TRBJ1-2; 7 bases are shared with TRBD1. Trimming took 4 bases from V and 7 from J; bases not matched to a gene: 13. The V gene's germline CDR1 is SGHRS and CDR2 YFSETQ. The length of the CDR3 is 15 residues. Here the CDR3 DNA reads TGCGCCAGCAGCGCGGAAGACAGGGAGTCGGGTGGCTACACCTTC. Amino acids: CASSAEDRESGGYTF. Combining the CDR3 with reference TRBV5-1 and TRBJ1-2 gives the whole variable domain KAGVTQTPRYLIKTRGQQVTLSCSPISGHRSVSWYQQTPGQGLQFLFEYFSETQRNKGNFPGRFSGRQFSNSRSEMNVSTLELGDSALYLCASSAEDRESGGYTFGSGTRLTVV.

This clone was seen more than once but under ten times. The chain carries TRBV6-5 and TRBJ1-6, with no clear D. The CDR3 runs 15 residues. Germline V gene sequence: CDR1 MNHEY, CDR2 SVGAGI. V was pared by 2 bases and J by 6 bases, with 11 bases between. Here the CDR3 DNA reads TGTGCCAGCAGTTACAACAGAGACCCTAATTCACCCCTCCACTTT. Translation: CASSYNRDPNSPLHF.

The genes are TRBV18 and TRBJ1-5, with D unclear. Germline V gene data show CDR1 as KGHSH and CDR2 as LQKENI. The CDR3 has 12 amino acids. Trimming took off 3 bases at V and 7 bases at J, with 7 bases between the two ends. The DNA of the CDR3 is TGTGCCAGCTCACCGTCTGGGCAGCCCCAGCATTTT. This encodes CASSPSGQPQHF. The full variable domain, rest sourced from reference TRBV18 and TRBJ1-5, is NAGVMQNPRHLVRRRGQEARLRCSPMKGHSHVYWYRQLPEEGLKFMVYLQKENIIDESGMPKERFSAEFPKEGPSILRIQQVVRGDSAAYFCASSPSGQPQHFGDGTRLSIL.

V gene TRBV6-6 combines with J gene TRBJ1-1, with 8 bases fitting TRBD1. Germline lookup yields CDR1 MNHNY and CDR2 SVGAGI (reference sequence). The ends lost 5 bases at V and 1 base at J; junction bases unmatched: 9. This CDR3 has 16 amino acids. The CDR3 loop is CASSRNRGRRNTEAFF. The CDR3 region has the DNA TGTGCCAGCAGTCGAAACAGGGGGAGGAGGAACACTGAAGCTTTCTTT.

The rearrangement links TRBV7-8 to TRBJ1-6, with 10 bases matching TRBD1. CDR3 length equals 17 residues. Germline V CDR1 and CDR2: SGHVS, FQNEAQ. The ends lost 5 bases at V and 0 bases at J; junction bases unmatched: 4. DNA for the CDR3: TGTGCCAGCAGCCCGCGGACAGGGGGCTCCTATAATTCACCCCTCCACTTT. Translation gives CASSPRTGGSYNSPLHF.

The chain links TRBV14 to TRBJ1-2, with D hard to call. The CDR3 runs to 15 residues. Germline-derived CDR1 and CDR2 are SGHDN and FVKESK. Trimming stripped 6 bases from V and 2 bases from J, with 16 bases between. The CDR3 DNA follows: TGTGCCAGCAGTGAGGCGTCAGAACCAAACTATGGCTACACCTTC. It is translated as CASSEASEPNYGYTF.

In its sample, this clone was seen once. J is TRBJ2-1 and V is TRBV12-3 or TRBV12-4; D perhaps matches TRBD2 (5 bases). V was cut by 6 bases and J by 8 bases, with 14 bases left in between. The CDR3 has 13 residues. CDR3 DNA: TGTGCCAGCAGGCGACTATGGGTCGATGAGCAGTTCTTC. Translated: CASRRLWVDEQFF.

The chain is built from TRBV28 and TRBJ2-2, with 15 positions matching TRBD2. V lost 8 bases to trimming and J lost 3 bases; unmatched junction nucleotides: 7. This CDR3 comprises 17 residues. The germline CDR1 and CDR2 sequences are MDHEN and SYDVKM. The CDR3 nucleotides read TGTGCCAGCCATAAGGGACTAGCGGGAGGAGACACCGGGGAGCTGTTTTTT. Protein: CASHKGLAGGDTGELFF. Full variable domain (remainder filled in from reference TRBV28 and TRBJ2-2): DVKVTQSSRYLVKRTGEKVFLECVQDMDHENMFWYRQDPGLGLRLIYFSYDVKMKEKGDIPEGYSVSREKKERFSLILESASTNQTSMYLCASHKGLAGGDTGELFFGEGSRLTVL.

There are a few counts of this clone. The V gene is TRBV2, the J gene TRBJ1-2; D unresolved. Trimming took off 4 bases at V and 0 bases at J, with 6 bases between the two ends. The CDR3 sequence is 13 residues long. Germline CDR1 SNHLY, CDR2 FYNNEI. The CDR3 DNA sequence: TGTGCCAGCAGTGGCACCTCTAACTATGGCTACACCTTC. As protein: CASSGTSNYGYTF.

V gene TRBV27 combines with J gene TRBJ2-7; 8 bases line up with TRBD2. CDR1 MNHEY and CDR2 SMNVEV come from the germline V gene (reference sequence). This CDR3 region has 15 residues. With 6 bases clipped from V and 6 bases from J, the junction kept 13 bases outside the gene matches. The CDR3 sequence is CASRITLAGKGEQYF. The CDR3 bases are TGTGCCAGCAGGATTACCTTAGCGGGAAAGGGCGAGCAGTACTTC.

This chain connects TRBV21-1 to TRBJ1-2. TRBV21-1 constitutes a pseudogene. CDR3 length: 15 amino acids. The CDR3 DNA reads TGTGCCAGCAGCAAAGGAAGGGCAGGGAGAAATGGCTACACCTTC. Residues: CASSKGRAGRNGYTF.

The chain has TRBV28 and TRBJ1-2; TRBD1 aligns across 9 bases. Looked up from germline, CDR1 is MDHEN and CDR2 is SYDVKM. With V trimmed by 5 bases and J by 1 base, 5 bases remained unmatched. The CDR3 length is 15 residues. As DNA, the CDR3 is TGTGCCAGCAGTATTCCGGGACAGGGTAACTATGGCTACACCTTC. Translated: CASSIPGQGNYGYTF.

V and J are TRBV10-3 and TRBJ1-5, with a possible D match to TRBD1 (5 bases). Trimming shortened V by 2 bases and J by 1 base, and 12 bases separated the two germline ends. The CDR3 extends over 16 amino acids. Per the germline V gene, CDR1 is ENHRY and CDR2 is SYGVKD. CDR3 sequence (DNA): TGTGCCATCAGTGAGGGGGCAGCCTTCAGCAATCAGCCCCAGCATTTT. Amino acids: CAISEGAAFSNQPQHF.

This clone was picked up a small number of times. The chain combines TRBV28 with TRBJ2-5; D is possibly TRBD1 or TRBD2 (5 bases each). CDR3 size: 15 residues. V was shortened by 8 bases and J by 9 bases, with 25 bases between the two germline ends. Germline V gene lookup returns CDR1 MDHEN and CDR2 SYDVKM. In DNA form, the CDR3 reads TGTGCCAGCGGGAGCCTGGGGCGGCCTTCGGAGGCCCAGTACTTC. Translated, it gives CASGSLGRPSEAQYF.

The rearrangement uses TRBV19 and TRBJ2-7; 13 nucleotides line up with TRBD2. CDR1 and CDR2 (germline): LNHDA, SQIVND (reference sequence). The CDR3 has 15 residues. V was pared by 3 bases and J by 3 bases, with 2 bases of the junction left unmatched. CDR3 DNA: TGTGCCAGTAGTATGGGACTAGCGGGGATCTACGAGCAGTACTTC. Residues: CASSMGLAGIYEQYF.

This clone appeared once. The J gene is TRBJ2-6, the V gene TRBV28; 7 bases are a match to TRBD2. The ends lost 7 bases at V and 4 bases at J; junction bases unmatched: 10. Germline lookup yields CDR1 MDHEN and CDR2 SYDVKM. There are 16 residues in the CDR3. The CDR3 protein is CASNAMGGSGANVLTF. CDR3 DNA sequence: TGTGCCAGCAACGCGATGGGGGGGTCAGGGGCCAACGTCCTGACTTTC.